This T cell receptor beta chain was recovered during a study of shared clonotypes between healthy human individuals. Repertoires were generated with immunoSEQ multiplex PCR, while TCRdb's copy carries only in-frame clones and drops some. The profile covers some 200,000 clones, with 90% to 95% appearing a single time and 0.067% taken by the ten largest. The CDR3 totals 13 residues. The germline V gene encodes CDR1 SEHNR and CDR2 FQNEAQ (reference sequence). This clonotype was sampled from a woman aged 25-40 years in good health. The gene calls are TRBV7-9 and TRBJ2-5; no firm D call. The J call is in doubt because the DNA end fits TRBJ2-7 better. Specimen: naive CD4+ T cells sorted from blood. The subset denotes: CD45RA+ positively selected. This CDR3 is CASSLDSDYEQYF. The CDR3 coding sequence is TGTGCCAGCAGCTTAGATTCAGACTACGAGCAGTACTTC.